This T cell receptor (beta chain) stems from a study of control samples from healthy donors and cancer patients. Per the germline V gene, CDR1 is MNHEY and CDR2 is SMNVEV (reference sequence). This CDR3 comprises 15 residues. Trimming pared 2 bases from V and 4 bases from J, leaving 12 bases between. TCRdb keeps only in-frame clones here, not all; method: immunoSEQ multiplex PCR. The data show around 140,000 clones, nearly 90% seen once. This sequence was found in a man aged 45-65 years with head and neck cancer. Sequencing input: PBMCs. This chain uses TRBV27 with TRBJ1-3, with D unclear. This CDR3 is CASSLGGGPGNTIYF. The DNA for the CDR3 is TGTGCCAGCAGTTTAGGCGGAGGGCCAGGAAACACCATATATTTT.